These 9 T cell receptor beta chains came from one sample sequenced in a study of cytomegalovirus exposure and HLA in healthy donors. Produced via immunoSEQ multiplex PCR; TCRdb's table is partial and in-frame only. The sample has around 400,000 clones; approximately 90% are singletons. Source material: PBMCs. The receptors originated from a woman aged 18-29 years in good health and CMV-seronegative.

The CDR3 is CASTRTGGEKTEAFF. The DNA for the CDR3 is TGCGCCAGCACCCGGACGGGGGGCGAGAAGACTGAAGCTTTCTTT. The chain couples TRBV5-1 to TRBJ1-1, with D maybe TRBD1 (6 bases). Germline V gene sequence: CDR1 SGHRS, CDR2 YFSETQ. CDR3 length: 15 amino acids. V was clipped by 6 bases and J by 5 bases, with 20 bases between them.

The rearrangement joins TRBV7-9 to TRBJ1-4; D possibly corresponds to TRBD1 (6 bases). The V end lost 2 bases, the J end lost 5 bases, and 12 bases lay between the germline ends. Germline CDR1 reads SEHNR; CDR2 reads FQNEAQ (reference sequence). CDR3 length: 15 residues. The CDR3 is CASSLTQGTNEKLFF. The CDR3 DNA follows: TGTGCCAGCAGCTTAACACAGGGTACAAATGAAAAACTGTTTTTT. Full variable domain (rest looked up from reference TRBV7-9 and TRBJ1-4): DTGVSQNPRHKITKRGQNVTFRCDPISEHNRLYWYRQTLGQGPEFLTYFQNEAQLEKSRLLSDRFSAERPKGSFSTLEIQRTEQGDSAMYLCASSLTQGTNEKLFFGSGTQLSVL.

The chain carries TRBV2 and TRBJ2-2, with 11 bases aligning to TRBD1. This CDR3 contains 17 residues. V lost 6 bases, J lost 6 bases, and 12 bases stayed unmatched. CDR1 is SNHLY and CDR2 is FYNNEI in the germline V gene. For the CDR3, the DNA is TGTGCCAGCAGGGTCGGACAGGGGGCGAAGCTTGCCGGGGAGCTGTTTTTT. Its translation is CASRVGQGAKLAGELFF.

The V and J genes are TRBV5-4 and TRBJ1-6, with D possibly matching TRBD1 (5 bases). This CDR3 contains 13 residues. CDR1 is SGHNT and CDR2 is YYREEE in the germline V gene (reference sequence). The ends were cut back, 0 bases at V and 11 bases at J, with 9 bases in the middle. The CDR3 loop reads CASSLGLGAPLHF. As DNA, the CDR3 is TGTGCCAGCAGCTTGGGCTTAGGGGCACCCCTCCACTTT. Together with reference TRBV5-4 and TRBJ1-6, the CDR3 gives the full variable domain: ETGVTQSPTHLIKTRGQQVTLRCSSQSGHNTVSWYQQALGQGPQFIFQYYREEENGRGNFPPRFSGLQFPNYSSELNVNALELDDSALYLCASSLGLGAPLHFGNGTRLTVT.

The V gene is TRBV28, the J gene TRBJ2-2; D not certain. This CDR3 is built from 13 residues. Between the trimmed V and J ends, which lost 1 base and 4 bases, there was a span of 4 bases. The germline gives CDR1 MDHEN, CDR2 SYDVKM. CDR3 region: CASSLSSTGELFF. CDR3 nucleotide sequence: TGTGCCAGCAGTTTATCGTCCACCGGGGAGCTGTTTTTT.

This clone occurred once. This chain connects TRBV5-1 to TRBJ2-1; D uncertain. Trimming shortened V by 4 bases and J by 0 bases, and 14 bases separated the two germline ends. The CDR3 loop spans 16 amino acids. Germline V gene data show CDR1 as SGHRS and CDR2 as YFSETQ. For the CDR3, the DNA is TGCGCCAGCAGCGTCAAACCAGGCGTCTCCTACAATGAGCAGTTCTTC. Protein product: CASSVKPGVSYNEQFF.

The chain links TRBV5-6 to TRBJ1-2, with 8 nucleotides matching TRBD1. V lost 6 bases to trimming and J lost 4 bases; unmatched junction nucleotides: 14. Germline CDR1 and CDR2: SGHDT and YYEEEE. CDR3 length: 16 residues. The CDR3: CASTILSGGLGYGYTF. Here the CDR3 DNA reads TGTGCCAGCACCATTCTCTCAGGGGGCCTAGGCTATGGCTACACCTTC.

This chain uses TRBV9 with TRBJ2-7; weak D call: TRBD1 (6 bases). The CDR3 length is 14 residues. Trimming cost V 9 bases and J 2 bases, with 18 bases left between them. In germline, CDR1 is SGDLS, CDR2 YYNGEE. CDR3 sequence reads: CANSPLGATYEQYF. CDR3 nucleotides: TGTGCCAACTCCCCACTGGGGGCGACCTACGAGCAGTACTTC.

This sequence joins TRBV4-1 and TRBJ2-5; D perhaps matches TRBD2 (5 bases). Germline V CDR1 and CDR2: MGHRA, YSYEKL. V lost 0 bases to trimming and J lost 5 bases, with 16 bases between them. The CDR3 consists of 16 residues. The CDR3 spells CASSQDGSGVGETQYF. The CDR3 bases are TGCGCCAGCAGCCAAGATGGGTCCGGGGTTGGGGAGACCCAGTACTTC.